The 7 T cell receptor beta chains presented below share a single source sample, sequenced in a study of cytomegalovirus exposure and HLA in healthy donors. PCR involved 60 Vbeta and 13 Jbeta primers. The data were produced by immunoSEQ multiplex PCR, yet TCRdb's version contains in-frame clones alone and is incomplete. This table holds about 120,000 clones, about 86% found once. The sample taken for sequencing was PBMCs. Source of these receptors: a man aged 35-49 years in good health and CMV-seronegative.

In this sample, this clone turned up once. The chain carries TRBV27 and TRBJ1-2; 8 positions match TRBD1. The germline gives CDR1 MNHEY, CDR2 SMNVEV (reference sequence). Trimming at V came to 4 bases and at J to 4 bases, leaving 8 bases not matched to a gene. The CDR3 is 15 residues long. The DNA of the CDR3 is TGTGCCAGCAGTTATGGACAGGGAGGCTTCTATGGCTACACCTTC. Protein sequence: CASSYGQGGFYGYTF.

This chain joins TRBV13 and TRBJ1-3; D remains ambiguous. Trimming removed 3 bases from V and 0 bases from J, with 6 bases in between. CDR1 and CDR2 from the germline V gene are PRHDT and FYEKMQ (reference sequence). The CDR3 covers 14 residues. The CDR3 DNA reads TGTGCCAGCAGCTTTCGTATCTCTGGAAACACCATATATTTT. Amino acids: CASSFRISGNTIYF.

V gene TRBV30 combines with J gene TRBJ1-2; 8 bases agree with TRBD1. The ends lost 3 bases at V and 4 bases at J; junction bases unmatched: 4. The CDR3 has 13 amino acids. Germline CDR1 and CDR2: GTSNPN and SVGIG (reference sequence). This CDR3 is CAWRSGGGYGYTF. DNA of the CDR3: TGTGCCTGGAGGTCAGGGGGCGGCTATGGCTACACCTTC.

Here the CDR3 reads CASDRNSYEQYF. CDR3 DNA sequence: TGTGCCTCTGACAGGAATTCCTACGAGCAGTACTTC. This rearrangement joins TRBV30 to TRBJ2-7; maybe TRBD1 (6 bases). This CDR3 contains 12 residues. Looked up from germline, CDR1 is GTSNPN and CDR2 is SVGIG (reference sequence). The ends were cut back, 7 bases at V and 1 base at J, with 11 bases in the middle.

The chain combines TRBV10-3 with TRBJ2-5; 12 bases are a match to TRBD2. With V trimmed by 7 bases and J by 4 bases, 10 bases remained unmatched. CDR3 size: 16 residues. The V gene's germline CDR1 is ENHRY and CDR2 SYGVKD. CDR3 in DNA: TGTGCCATCACCGACCGCGGACTAGCGGGGATAGAGACCCAGTACTTC. Its translation is CAITDRGLAGIETQYF.

This chain uses TRBV19 with TRBJ1-5; D ambiguous. The CDR3 consists of 15 residues. The V end was cut by 7 bases, the J end by 2 bases, with 15 bases between. CDR1 and CDR2 from the germline V gene are LNHDA and SQIVND (reference sequence). CDR3 DNA sequence: TGTGCCAGTATGGAGGGAGGTAGAGGCAATCAGCCCCAGCATTTT. Residues: CASMEGGRGNQPQHF.

The chain uses TRBV10-2 and TRBJ2-1; 7 bases map to TRBD2. This CDR3 has 18 amino acids. Germline CDR1 and CDR2: WSHSY and SAAADI. Unmatched junction bases numbered 13, after V lost 1 base and J lost 4 bases. The chain's CDR3 is CASSEYPPSGGLYNEQFF. The CDR3 DNA follows: TGCGCCAGCAGTGAGTACCCCCCTAGCGGCGGCCTTTACAATGAGCAGTTCTTC.